Listed here is a single T cell receptor beta chain. These data belong to a study of blood T cell repertoires in COVID-19. The V and J ends lost 0 bases and 0 bases respectively, with 5 bases between them. This CDR3 comprises 16 residues. Germline CDR1 KGHDR, CDR2 SFDVKD. Method: immunoSEQ multiplex PCR; TCRdb's copy keeps in-frame clones and lacks some. The sample contains fewer than 350,000 clones, around 90% of which appear only once. The chain has TRBV24-1 and TRBJ2-6; D unclear. This sequence originates from a man aged 25 to 40 with COVID-19, enrolled during active disease. Source material: peripheral blood. The CDR3 is CATSDLSFSGANVLTF. CDR3 coding DNA: TGTGCCACCAGTGATTTGAGCTTCTCTGGGGCCAACGTCCTGACTTTC.